This T cell receptor (beta chain) was identified during a study of blood T cell repertoires in COVID-19. Study-level information: Acute and convalescent COVID-19 specimens originated in the United States, Italy and Spain. Sources were T cells, B-cell-depleted T cells, or PBMCs; the material itself was cDNA or gDNA.

The method was immunoSEQ multiplex PCR; TCRdb's version includes in-frame clones alone and lacks a portion of them. Counted here are around 230,000 clones, around four fifths occurring once; the ten biggest clones make up just over 2.5%. Germline CDR1 is MDHEN and CDR2 is SYDVKM. The CDR3 runs 13 residues. V lost 10 bases, J lost 5 bases, and 9 bases stayed unmatched. Source material: peripheral blood. This clonotype was obtained from a woman between 70 and 85 years old with active or convalescent COVID-19. This chain uses TRBV28 with TRBJ1-2; 8 nucleotides match TRBD1. CDR3 in amino acids: CATAPGGWYGYTF. The DNA of the CDR3 is TGTGCCACCGCGCCAGGGGGCTGGTATGGCTACACCTTC.